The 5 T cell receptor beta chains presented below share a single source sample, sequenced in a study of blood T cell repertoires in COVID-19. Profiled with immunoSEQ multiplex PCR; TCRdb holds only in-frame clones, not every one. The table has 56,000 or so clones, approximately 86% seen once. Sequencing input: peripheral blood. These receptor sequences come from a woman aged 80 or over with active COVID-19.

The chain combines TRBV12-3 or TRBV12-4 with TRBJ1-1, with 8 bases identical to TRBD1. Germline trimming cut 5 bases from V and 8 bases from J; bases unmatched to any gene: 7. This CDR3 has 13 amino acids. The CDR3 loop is CASSRDRQQEAFF. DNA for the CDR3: TGTGCCAGCAGTCGGGACAGGCAGCAAGAAGCTTTCTTT.

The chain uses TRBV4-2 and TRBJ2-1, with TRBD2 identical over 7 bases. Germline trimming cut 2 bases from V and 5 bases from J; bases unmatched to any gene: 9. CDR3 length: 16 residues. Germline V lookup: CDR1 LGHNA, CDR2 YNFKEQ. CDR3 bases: TGTGCCAGCAGCCAATCGGGGAGCGGGGCCAACAATGAGCAGTTCTTC. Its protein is CASSQSGSGANNEQFF.

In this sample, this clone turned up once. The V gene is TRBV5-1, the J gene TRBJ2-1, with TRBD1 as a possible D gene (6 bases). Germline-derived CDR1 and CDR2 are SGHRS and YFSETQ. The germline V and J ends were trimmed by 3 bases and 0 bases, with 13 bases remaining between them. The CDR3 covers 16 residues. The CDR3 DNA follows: TGCGCCAGCAGCTCCCAGCCAGGGGCCTCCTACAATGAGCAGTTCTTC. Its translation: CASSSQPGASYNEQFF.

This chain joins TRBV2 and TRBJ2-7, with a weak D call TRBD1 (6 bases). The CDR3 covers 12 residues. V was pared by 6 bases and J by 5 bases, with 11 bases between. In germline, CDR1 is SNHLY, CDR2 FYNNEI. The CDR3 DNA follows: TGTGCCAGCAGGCCCCGGACAGACGAGCAGTACTTC. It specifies CASRPRTDEQYF.

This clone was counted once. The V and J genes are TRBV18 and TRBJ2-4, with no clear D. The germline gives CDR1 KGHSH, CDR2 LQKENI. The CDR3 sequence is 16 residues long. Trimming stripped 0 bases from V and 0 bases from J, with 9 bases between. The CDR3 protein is CASSPPAGLAKNIQYF. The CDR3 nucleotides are TGTGCCAGCTCACCACCCGCAGGCCTAGCCAAAAACATTCAGTACTTC.